Following are 27 T cell receptor beta chains from one sample sequenced in a study of human T cells and chemical hapten exposure. Time point reported: patch test 1, 2 weeks after DPC sensitization. Regarding treatment: therapeutic diphenylcyclopropenone sensitization with weekly scalp DPC. Each CDR3 protein gets one entry after TCRdb re-called the RACE reads with MiXCR. The data show around 380,000 distinct CDR3 sequences, approximately 4.4% seen once. Material: whole blood, obtained in connection with sensitization to the hapten diphenylcyclopropenone (DPC). The source of these receptors is a woman in her fifties or sixties with alopecia areata. Some clones in this sample may be carry-over from other donors' samples.

This clonotype has ten or more counts. The genes are TRBV4-1 and TRBJ2-3, with a weak D call TRBD2 (5 bases). V lost 1 base, J lost 4 bases, and 6 bases lay in between. This CDR3 contains 13 residues. Per the germline V gene, CDR1 is MGHRA and CDR2 is YSYEKL. The CDR3 reads CASSQVDSDTQYF. The DNA for the CDR3 is TGCGCCAGCAGCCAAGTGGACTCAGATACGCAGTATTTT.

This clonotype showed up many times. Here the CDR3 reads CASSLRAGGNSPLHF. The CDR3 DNA is TGTGCCAGCAGCTTAAGGGCAGGGGGTAATTCACCCCTCCACTTT. The chain employs TRBV7-2 and TRBJ1-6, with TRBD1 identical over 7 bases. The CDR3 has 15 residues. CDR1 and CDR2 from the germline V gene are SGHTA and FQGNSA. The V gene end was trimmed by 2 bases and the J gene end by 6 bases; junction bases not matched to a gene: 4.

A few counts support this clonotype. The chain is built from TRBV20-1 and TRBJ2-3; D possibly corresponds to TRBD1 (6 bases). Germline-derived CDR1 and CDR2 are DFQATT and SNEGSKA (reference sequence). Between the trimmed V and J ends, which lost 2 bases and 0 bases, there was a span of 18 bases. This CDR3 contains 17 residues. The CDR3 coding sequence is TGCAGTGCTAGAAAGGAGGTCGGGACAATGAGCACAGATACGCAGTATTTT. Protein product: CSARKEVGTMSTDTQYF.

In this sample, this clonotype turned up a few times. V gene TRBV28 combines with J gene TRBJ2-7, with 7 bases fitting TRBD2. The germline V gene has CDR1 MDHEN and CDR2 SYDVKM. This CDR3 contains 16 residues. J lost 3 bases, V lost 7 bases, and 15 bases had no gene match. The CDR3 sequence: CASNPPRGRGDYEQYF. CDR3 bases: TGTGCCAGCAACCCTCCGCGGGGGAGAGGTGACTACGAGCAGTACTTC.

CDR3 amino acids: CSAGGRQTIDTQYF. For the CDR3, the DNA is TGCAGTGCTGGGGGGAGACAGACCATAGATACGCAGTATTTT. The chain employs TRBV20-1 and TRBJ2-3, with D possibly being TRBD2 (6 bases). Germline values: CDR1 DFQATT, CDR2 SNEGSKA (reference sequence). This CDR3 has 14 residues. V was trimmed by 5 bases and J by 5 bases, leaving 17 bases between them.

Ten or more counts support this clonotype. V gene TRBV27 combines with J gene TRBJ2-7; TRBD2 matches at 14 bases. With V trimmed by 11 bases and J by 5 bases, 2 bases remained unmatched. The CDR3 runs to 12 residues. Germline CDR1 reads MNHEY; CDR2 reads SMNVEV (reference sequence). CDR3 protein: CASGLAGDEQYF. In DNA, the CDR3 is TGTGCCTCGGGACTAGCGGGAGACGAGCAGTACTTC.

V is TRBV5-1 and J is TRBJ2-1; 14 bases agree with TRBD2. Germline V gene lookup returns CDR1 SGHRS and CDR2 YFSETQ. This CDR3 comprises 15 residues. J was trimmed by 8 bases and V by 4 bases; bases with no gene match: 5. CDR3 DNA: TGCGCCAGCAGCCAAGGGACTAGCGGGAGCCATGAGCAGTTCTTC. Protein sequence: CASSQGTSGSHEQFF. The full variable domain, in which reference TRBV5-1 and TRBJ2-1 provide the parts outside the CDR3, is KAGVTQTPRYLIKTRGQQVTLSCSPISGHRSVSWYQQTPGQGLQFLFEYFSETQRNKGNFPGRFSGRQFSNSRSEMNVSTLELGDSALYLCASSQGTSGSHEQFFGPGTRLTVL.

The chain couples TRBV25-1 to TRBJ1-1, with 10 bases that match TRBD1. The CDR3 is made up of 17 amino acids. CDR1 is MGHDK and CDR2 is SYGVNS in the germline V gene. The V gene end was trimmed by 2 bases and the J gene end by 4 bases; junction bases not matched to a gene: 10. The CDR3 bases are TGTGCCAGCAGTGAAGTGGGACAGGGGAGGGTGGGCACTGAAGCTTTCTTT. This sequence encodes CASSEVGQGRVGTEAFF.

CDR3 loop: CASRLLGLPRETQYF. CDR3 nucleotides: TGTGCCAGCAGATTATTGGGACTACCTCGGGAGACCCAGTACTTC. This rearrangement joins TRBV2 to TRBJ2-5; TRBD2 agrees at 7 bases. This CDR3 region has 15 residues. Unmatched junction bases numbered 12, after V lost 6 bases and J lost 5 bases. Germline-derived CDR1 and CDR2 are SNHLY and FYNNEI.

This clonotype has just a few counts. The chain recombines TRBV14 with TRBJ2-2; D unresolved. This CDR3 spans 13 amino acids. V dropped 6 bases and J dropped 6 bases, with 11 bases sitting between them. The germline V gene encodes CDR1 SGHDN and CDR2 FVKESK. Here the CDR3 DNA reads TGTGCCAGCAGTCAAAGTCAGGCCGGGGAGCTGTTTTTT. It codes for CASSQSQAGELFF.

This clonotype showed up just a few times. CDR3 in DNA: TGTGCCAGCAGCCCTACAAGAAACTATGGCTACACCTTC. Protein: CASSPTRNYGYTF. V gene TRBV3-1 combines with J gene TRBJ1-2; D uncertain. Germline assignment: CDR1 LGHDT and CDR2 YNNKEL (reference sequence). The CDR3 extends over 13 amino acids. V was cut by 4 bases and J by 2 bases, with 8 bases left in between.

This clonotype came up many times. This rearrangement joins TRBV4-2 to TRBJ1-1, with D uncertain. Germline lookup yields CDR1 LGHNA and CDR2 YNFKEQ. Trimming shortened V by 0 bases and J by 1 base, and 3 bases separated the two germline ends. The CDR3 extends over 13 amino acids. CDR3 loop: CASSQEENTEAFF. The CDR3 DNA reads TGTGCCAGCAGCCAAGAGGAGAACACTGAAGCTTTCTTT.

The rearrangement links TRBV5-1 to TRBJ2-1, with 7 bases matching TRBD2. The CDR3 runs to 12 residues. CDR1 is SGHRS and CDR2 is YFSETQ in the germline V gene. Trimming removed 7 bases from V and 5 bases from J; junction bases left unmatched: 3. CDR3 sequence (DNA): TGCGCCAGCTGGGGGGGAGACAATGAGCAGTTCTTC. Encoded protein: CASWGGDNEQFF.

This clonotype was recorded many times. The chain employs TRBV6-2 or TRBV6-3 and TRBJ2-7; the D gene could be TRBD1 or TRBD2 (5 bases each). The V end was cut by 8 bases, the J end by 4 bases, with 12 bases between. CDR1 and CDR2 from the germline V gene are MNHEY and SVGEGT. The CDR3 spans 12 residues. CDR3: CASGLGAYEQYF. The DNA for the CDR3 is TGTGCCAGCGGACTTGGGGCGTACGAGCAGTACTTC.

The chain is built from TRBV6-2 or TRBV6-3 and TRBJ2-1, with 8 bases identical to TRBD2. This CDR3 has 15 residues. V lost 5 bases to trimming and J lost 3 bases; unmatched junction nucleotides: 6. Germline V gene lookup returns CDR1 MNHEY and CDR2 SVGEGT. This CDR3 reads CASSPPAGDYNEQFF. Written as DNA, the CDR3 is TGTGCCAGCAGTCCCCCAGCGGGAGACTACAATGAGCAGTTCTTC.

This clonotype was seen ten or more times. The chain carries TRBV7-9 and TRBJ1-2; 7 nucleotides align to TRBD1. Germline assignment: CDR1 SEHNR and CDR2 FQNEAQ (reference sequence). The CDR3 has 14 amino acids. J gave up 7 bases and V 8 bases, and 13 bases lay outside the gene matches. The CDR3 reads CASLGTALGSGYTF. The CDR3 DNA reads TGTGCCAGCTTGGGGACAGCTTTAGGAAGTGGCTACACCTTC.

This chain joins TRBV12-3 or TRBV12-4 and TRBJ2-5, with 15 positions matching TRBD2. V lost 7 bases to trimming and J lost 5 bases; unmatched junction nucleotides: 14. This CDR3 is built from 18 residues. The CDR3 region is CASTLPGLAGGPRETQYF. CDR3 DNA sequence: TGTGCCAGCACCCTCCCCGGACTAGCGGGGGGGCCACGGGAGACCCAGTACTTC.

This clonotype was counted many times. The chain couples TRBV6-6 to TRBJ2-3; 7 positions agree with TRBD1. Germline loops: CDR1 MNHNY, CDR2 SVGAGI (reference sequence). The CDR3 loop spans 14 amino acids. V dropped 7 bases and J dropped 5; count of bases not matched to a gene: 9. The CDR3 region is CASTPGQGEDTQYF. Here the CDR3 DNA reads TGTGCCAGCACTCCCGGGCAGGGGGAAGATACGCAGTATTTT.

The table lists this clonotype with a few counts. The genes are TRBV10-3 and TRBJ1-1; the D gene is possibly TRBD1 (5 bases). Per the germline V gene, CDR1 is ENHRY and CDR2 is SYGVKD. Trimming shortened V by 7 bases and J by 0 bases, and 9 bases separated the two germline ends. CDR3 length equals 13 residues. The CDR3 DNA reads TGTGCCATCACTTGGGACCTGAACACTGAAGCTTTCTTT. This encodes CAITWDLNTEAFF.

V usage is TRBV3-1 and J usage is TRBJ2-7; D call uncertain. The CDR3 is made up of 15 amino acids. V dropped 0 bases and J dropped 0 bases, with 9 bases sitting between them. From germline, CDR1 is LGHDT and CDR2 YNNKEL (reference sequence). The CDR3 DNA reads as TGTGCCAGCAGCCAAGATTTAGGCGCCTCCTACGAGCAGTACTTC. Translation gives CASSQDLGASYEQYF.

This clonotype has at least ten counts. The chain joins TRBV28 to TRBJ2-1, with 14 bases lining up with TRBD2. The V gene's germline CDR1 is MDHEN and CDR2 SYDVKM. The CDR3 runs to 16 residues. Trimming removed 5 bases from V and 6 bases from J; junction bases left unmatched: 6. CDR3 in amino acids: CASSEMTSGRGNEQFF. The CDR3 region has the DNA TGTGCCAGCAGTGAGATGACTAGCGGGAGGGGCAATGAGCAGTTCTTC.

This clonotype was counted ten times or more. The chain couples TRBV7-2 to TRBJ2-3, with 7 bases that match TRBD2. The V gene's germline CDR1 is SGHTA and CDR2 FQGNSA. The V and J ends lost 1 base and 7 bases, in that order; junction bases with no gene match: 8. The CDR3 extends over 15 amino acids. The CDR3 DNA reads TGTGCCAGCAGCTTAGTCCAGACGGGAGGAAATACGCAGTATTTT. Protein: CASSLVQTGGNTQYF.

This clonotype was observed a handful of times. The chain joins TRBV20-1 to TRBJ1-5, with D perhaps TRBD1 (5 bases). CDR3 length: 15 residues. Trimming stripped 4 bases from V and 3 bases from J, with 16 bases between. The germline CDR1 and CDR2 sequences are DFQATT and SNEGSKA (reference sequence). The CDR3 sequence: CSAKEDKGLNQPQHF. The CDR3 region has the DNA TGCAGTGCTAAAGAAGACAAGGGACTCAATCAGCCCCAGCATTTT.

This clonotype was picked up many times. The chain joins TRBV24-1 to TRBJ2-1, with a possible D match to TRBD2 (6 bases). The CDR3 has 15 amino acids. Germline values: CDR1 KGHDR, CDR2 SFDVKD. The V end was cut by 5 bases, the J end by 11 bases, with 21 bases between. The DNA of the CDR3 is TGTGCCACCAGTGCCTGGGGGGAGTTATCCATGAAGCAGTTCTTC. As protein: CATSAWGELSMKQFF.

The chain combines TRBV29-1 with TRBJ1-3; unclear D gene. The germline V and J ends were trimmed by 4 bases and 0 bases, with 7 bases remaining between them. Looked up from germline, CDR1 is SQVTM and CDR2 is ANQGSEA. There are 13 residues in the CDR3. The CDR3 protein is CSVGGLSGNTIYF. The CDR3 DNA is TGCAGCGTTGGAGGGCTCTCTGGAAACACCATATATTTT.

This clonotype has at least ten counts. The chain is built from TRBV12-3 or TRBV12-4 and TRBJ1-5; D is possibly TRBD1 (5 bases). The ends were cut back, 6 bases at V and 2 bases at J, with 14 bases in the middle. The CDR3 covers 15 residues. The CDR3 DNA reads TGTGCCAGCAGACCCGCGGGGCAGGGCAATCAGCCCCAGCATTTT. Protein sequence: CASRPAGQGNQPQHF.

This clonotype was recorded many times. J is TRBJ2-2 and V is TRBV5-1; the D is unclear. Deletions cut 1 base from V and 5 bases from J, with 6 bases between. Germline V gene sequence: CDR1 SGHRS, CDR2 YFSETQ. CDR3 length: 13 amino acids. The CDR3 DNA sequence: TGCGCCAGCAGCTTGAATCCGACCGGGGAGCTGTTTTTT. The encoded protein is CASSLNPTGELFF.